These 18 T cell receptor beta chains were sequenced from one sample in a study of radiation and T cells in renal cell carcinoma. Libraries were prepared by immunoSEQ multiplex PCR; TCRdb keeps only in-frame clonotypes and omits some of them. Of some 150,000 clones in the sample, about 91% are singletons; the top ten hold around 13%. Time point reported: blood 2 weeks post-SBRT. Treatment described: 15 Gy SBRT to primary tumor, nephrectomy 4 weeks later. Material: blood, obtained from a patient whose treatment included radiotherapy and nephrectomy. The receptors stem from a woman aged 50 to 60 with renal cell carcinoma.

The chain recombines TRBV5-4 with TRBJ1-5; a weak D match, TRBD1 (5 bases). Trimming pared 3 bases from V and 5 bases from J, leaving 15 bases between. CDR1 is SGHNT, CDR2 YYREEE, per germline (reference sequence). This CDR3 has 15 amino acids. CDR3 sequence (DNA): TGTGCCAGCAGCTCCGGGGCAGGGTCAGATCAGCCCCAGCATTTT. Encoded protein: CASSSGAGSDQPQHF.

The gene calls are TRBV5-1 and TRBJ2-5; 7 bases fit TRBD1. J was trimmed by 4 bases and V by 4 bases; bases with no gene match: 16. CDR3 length equals 17 residues. CDR1 and CDR2 (germline): SGHRS, YFSETQ. CDR3 region: CASSRRPGTAGGETQYF. The CDR3 DNA is TGCGCCAGCAGCAGAAGACCAGGGACAGCCGGAGGAGAGACCCAGTACTTC.

This chain joins TRBV19 and TRBJ1-1; D is unclear. CDR3 size: 14 residues. V lost 1 base and J 3 bases, leaving 9 bases between the germline ends. Germline loops: CDR1 LNHDA, CDR2 SQIVND (reference sequence). The CDR3 bases are TGTGCCAGTAGTATAGTCCGAAGAGACACTGAAGCTTTCTTT. It codes for CASSIVRRDTEAFF.

V and J are TRBV2 and TRBJ1-5; possibly TRBD1 for D (5 bases). Germline V gene data show CDR1 as SNHLY and CDR2 as FYNNEI. The CDR3 runs to 16 residues. Trimming removed 6 bases at V and 4 bases at J, with 19 bases between. CDR3 sequence reads: CASSGLRDAGNQPQHF. Written as DNA, the CDR3 is TGTGCCAGCAGCGGATTAAGGGACGCGGGAAATCAGCCCCAGCATTTT.

The chain uses TRBV19 and TRBJ1-2; 7 bases match TRBD1. The V segment lost 6 bases and the J segment 10 bases; nucleotides outside the gene matches: 8. The CDR3 is 12 amino acids. Germline CDR1 LNHDA, CDR2 SQIVND (reference sequence). This CDR3 is CASSLDDRDYTF. Written as DNA, the CDR3 is TGTGCCAGTAGCCTCGACGACAGGGACTACACCTTC.

The chain employs TRBV14 and TRBJ2-7, with TRBD1 as a possible D gene (6 bases). Germline CDR1 and CDR2: SGHDN and FVKESK. With 5 bases removed from V and 4 bases from J, the gap between germline ends came to 15 bases. The CDR3 totals 14 residues. The CDR3 DNA is TGTGCCAGCAGCGTAGACAGGTTCTCTTACGAGCAGTACTTC. Translating it yields CASSVDRFSYEQYF. The full variable domain, in which reference TRBV14 and TRBJ2-7 provide the parts outside the CDR3, is EAGVTQFPSHSVIEKGQTVTLRCDPISGHDNLYWYRRVMGKEIKFLLHFVKESKQDESGMPNNRFLAERTGGTYSTLKVQPAELEDSGVYFCASSVDRFSYEQYFGPGTRLTVT.

The V gene is TRBV5-5, the J gene TRBJ1-5, with D possibly matching TRBD1 (5 bases). The CDR3 is made up of 16 amino acids. V was trimmed by 1 base and J by 6 bases, leaving 17 bases between them. CDR1 is SGHKS and CDR2 is YYEKEE in the germline V gene (reference sequence). The CDR3, as DNA: TGTGCCAGCAGCTTGTCGTTCGGTGGGGCGGCTCAGCCCCAGCATTTT. Translated, it gives CASSLSFGGAAQPQHF.

This clone has just one count. The chain joins TRBV2 to TRBJ1-2, with a possible D match to TRBD1 (6 bases). The germline V gene has CDR1 SNHLY and CDR2 FYNNEI. Deletions cut 6 bases from V and 2 bases from J, with 13 bases between. This CDR3 is built from 14 residues. In nucleotides, the CDR3 is TGTGCCAGCAGCGCTGGGACAAGCAACTATGGCTACACCTTC. As protein: CASSAGTSNYGYTF. The variable domain in full, completed from reference TRBV2 and TRBJ1-2, reads EPEVTQTPSHQVTQMGQEVILRCVPISNHLYFYWYRQILGQKVEFLVSFYNNEISEKSEIFDDQFSVERPDGSNFTLKIRSTKLEDSAMYFCASSAGTSNYGYTFGSGTRLTVV.

The chain recombines TRBV29-1 with TRBJ2-7; D is uncertain. The CDR3 sequence is 12 residues long. V was clipped by 5 bases and J by 2 bases, with 10 bases between them. Looked up from germline, CDR1 is SQVTM and CDR2 is ANQGSEA. CDR3 coding DNA: TGCAGCGTTTTGTCTTCTCCCTACGAGCAGTACTTC. This gives the protein CSVLSSPYEQYF.

This clone was found a few times. This chain joins TRBV7-3 and TRBJ2-2, with 8 bases matching TRBD1. This CDR3 is built from 15 residues. Trimming at V came to 5 bases and at J to 4 bases, leaving 6 bases not matched to a gene. CDR1 is SGHTA, CDR2 FQGTGA, per germline. Here the CDR3 reads CASSPGTGGTGELFF. As DNA, the CDR3 is TGTGCCAGCAGCCCCGGGACAGGAGGCACCGGGGAGCTGTTTTTT.

This chain joins TRBV4-1 and TRBJ1-2; possibly TRBD1 for D (6 bases). The CDR3 is made up of 15 amino acids. V lost 4 bases and J lost 0, with 12 bases in between. Germline V lookup: CDR1 MGHRA, CDR2 YSYEKL. For the CDR3, the DNA is TGCGCCAGCAGCCCCGGAGGGGGAGCTAACTATGGCTACACCTTC. Amino acids: CASSPGGGANYGYTF.

The gene calls are TRBV6-5 and TRBJ2-7; D perhaps matches TRBD2 (7 bases). Trimming shortened V by 2 bases and J by 2 bases, and 13 bases separated the two germline ends. Germline CDR1 is MNHEY and CDR2 is SVGAGI. CDR3 length: 15 residues. The CDR3 coding sequence is TGTGCCAGCAGTTACGTCGGGGGGCTAACCTACGAGCAGTACTTC. Protein sequence: CASSYVGGLTYEQYF.

V gene TRBV6-5 combines with J gene TRBJ1-6, with D unclear. CDR3 length: 16 residues. Germline lookup yields CDR1 MNHEY and CDR2 SVGAGI. V was cut by 2 bases and J by 0 bases, with 8 bases left in between. In DNA form, the CDR3 reads TGTGCCAGCAGTTACAGGGCTGACTCCTATAATTCACCCCTCCACTTT. Residues: CASSYRADSYNSPLHF.

This sequence joins TRBV10-3 and TRBJ1-1; D ambiguous. The CDR3 extends over 13 amino acids. In germline, CDR1 is ENHRY, CDR2 SYGVKD. Trimming stripped 8 bases from V and 1 base from J, with 11 bases between. The chain's CDR3 is CAIAPAENTEAFF. CDR3 nucleotides: TGTGCCATCGCACCGGCAGAGAACACTGAAGCTTTCTTT.

This chain links TRBV15 with TRBJ2-3; D possibly corresponds to TRBD2 (6 bases). The CDR3 is 15 residues long. The V gene's germline CDR1 is LNHNV and CDR2 YYDKDF (reference sequence). V lost 3 bases to trimming and J lost 3 bases, with 13 bases between them. This CDR3 reads CATSREGRGTDTQYF. In DNA form, the CDR3 reads TGTGCCACCAGCAGGGAGGGGCGCGGTACAGATACGCAGTATTTT.

J is TRBJ2-7 and V is TRBV6-1, with D perhaps matching TRBD2 (5 bases). The ends were cut back, 3 bases at V and 6 bases at J, with 9 bases in the middle. Germline assignment: CDR1 MNHNS and CDR2 SASEGT. The CDR3 spans 12 residues. CDR3: CASSDMGSEQYF. In nucleotides, the CDR3 is TGTGCCAGCAGTGATATGGGGAGCGAGCAGTACTTC.

This chain joins TRBV6-6 and TRBJ1-1; D uncertain. The CDR3 length is 15 residues. V shed 8 bases and J shed 6 bases, with 22 bases lying between them. The germline V gene encodes CDR1 MNHNY and CDR2 SVGAGI (reference sequence). For the CDR3, the DNA is TGTGCCAGCCGGAGGGCGGGTACCGCTTCGGCTGAAGCTTTCTTT. It specifies CASRRAGTASAEAFF.

A few counts support this clone. The rearrangement links TRBV6-5 to TRBJ1-6; 7 nucleotides line up with TRBD1. Trimming at V came to 3 bases and at J to 3 bases, leaving 5 bases not matched to a gene. Germline-derived CDR1 and CDR2 are MNHEY and SVGAGI. The CDR3 loop spans 16 amino acids. This CDR3 reads CASSYARDSYNSPLHF. CDR3 sequence (DNA): TGTGCCAGCAGTTATGCCCGGGACAGCTATAATTCACCCCTCCACTTT.